This TCR beta chain was profiled in a study of T cells after somatic rescue of genetic block. The protocol was immunoSEQ multiplex PCR, while the TCRdb copy is restricted to in-frame clones and leaves out a portion. This table holds 110,000 or so clones, 75% to 95% found once. The CDR3 runs 14 residues. CDR1 and CDR2 (germline): GTSNPN, SVGIG (reference sequence). Trimming pared 3 bases from V and 7 bases from J, leaving 16 bases between. The rearrangement links TRBV30 to TRBJ1-5, with a tentative D call TRBD1 (6 bases). Sequenced: peripheral blood mononuclear cells (PBMCs). The TCR was taken from a woman between 18 and 29 years old. The CDR3, as DNA: TGTGCCTGGAGCCCCGGACTCGGGGGCCAGCCCCAGCATTTT. Protein: CAWSPGLGGQPQHF.